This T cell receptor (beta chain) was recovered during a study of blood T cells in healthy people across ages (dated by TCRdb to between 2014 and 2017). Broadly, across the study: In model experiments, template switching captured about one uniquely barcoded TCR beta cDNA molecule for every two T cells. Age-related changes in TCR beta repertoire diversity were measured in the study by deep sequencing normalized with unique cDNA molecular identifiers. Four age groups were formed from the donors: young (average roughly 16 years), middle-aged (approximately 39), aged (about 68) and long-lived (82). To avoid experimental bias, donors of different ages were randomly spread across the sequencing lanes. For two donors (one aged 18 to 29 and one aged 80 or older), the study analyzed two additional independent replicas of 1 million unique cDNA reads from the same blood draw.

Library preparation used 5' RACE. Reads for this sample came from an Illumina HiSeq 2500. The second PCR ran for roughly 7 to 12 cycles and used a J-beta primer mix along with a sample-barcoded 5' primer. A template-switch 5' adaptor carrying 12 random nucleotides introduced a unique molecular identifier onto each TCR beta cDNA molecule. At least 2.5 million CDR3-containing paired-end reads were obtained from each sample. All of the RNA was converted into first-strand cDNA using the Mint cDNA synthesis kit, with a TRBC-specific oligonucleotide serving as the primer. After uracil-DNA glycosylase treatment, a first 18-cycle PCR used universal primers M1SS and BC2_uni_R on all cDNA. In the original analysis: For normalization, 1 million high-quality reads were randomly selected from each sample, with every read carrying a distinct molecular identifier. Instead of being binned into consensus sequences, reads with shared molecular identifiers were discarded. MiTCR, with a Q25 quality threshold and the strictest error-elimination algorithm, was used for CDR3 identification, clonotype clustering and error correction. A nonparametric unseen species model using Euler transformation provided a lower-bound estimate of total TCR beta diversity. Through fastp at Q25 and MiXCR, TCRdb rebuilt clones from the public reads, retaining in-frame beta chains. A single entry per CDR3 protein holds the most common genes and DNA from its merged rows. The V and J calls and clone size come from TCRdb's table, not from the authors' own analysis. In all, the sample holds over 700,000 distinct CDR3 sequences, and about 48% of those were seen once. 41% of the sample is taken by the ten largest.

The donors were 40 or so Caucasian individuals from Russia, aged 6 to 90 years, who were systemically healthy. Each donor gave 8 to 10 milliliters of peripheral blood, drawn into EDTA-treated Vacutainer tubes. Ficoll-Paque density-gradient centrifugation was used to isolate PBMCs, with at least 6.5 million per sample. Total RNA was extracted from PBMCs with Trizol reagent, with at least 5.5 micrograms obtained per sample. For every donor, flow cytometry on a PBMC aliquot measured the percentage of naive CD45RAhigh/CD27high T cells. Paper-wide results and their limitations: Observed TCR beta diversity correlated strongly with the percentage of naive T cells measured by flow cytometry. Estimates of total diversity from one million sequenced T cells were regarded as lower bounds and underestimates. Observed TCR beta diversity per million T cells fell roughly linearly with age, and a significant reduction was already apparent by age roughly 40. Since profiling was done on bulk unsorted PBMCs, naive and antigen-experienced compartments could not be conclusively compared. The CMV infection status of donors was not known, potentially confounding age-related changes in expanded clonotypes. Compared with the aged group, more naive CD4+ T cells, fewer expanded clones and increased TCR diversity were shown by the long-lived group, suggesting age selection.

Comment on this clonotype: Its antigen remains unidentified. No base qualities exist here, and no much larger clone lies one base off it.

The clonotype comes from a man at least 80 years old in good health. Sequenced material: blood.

This receptor carries the CDR3 CASSGSHRPTPDNEQFF. The DNA sequence reads TGTGCCAGCAGCGGGTCTCATAGGCCGACACCCGACAATGAGCAGTTCTTC. The V and J segments used are TRBV2 and TRBJ2-1; no D gene can be assigned with confidence. The germline V gene gives CDR1 as SNHLY and CDR2 as FYNNEI. Trimming takes 6 bases from V and 5 bases from J, and the germline ends sit 23 bases apart. The CDR3 holds 17 amino acids from the cysteine to the phenylalanine. Only the CDR3 part of the read is kept: 51 bases, read in frame from the first base.